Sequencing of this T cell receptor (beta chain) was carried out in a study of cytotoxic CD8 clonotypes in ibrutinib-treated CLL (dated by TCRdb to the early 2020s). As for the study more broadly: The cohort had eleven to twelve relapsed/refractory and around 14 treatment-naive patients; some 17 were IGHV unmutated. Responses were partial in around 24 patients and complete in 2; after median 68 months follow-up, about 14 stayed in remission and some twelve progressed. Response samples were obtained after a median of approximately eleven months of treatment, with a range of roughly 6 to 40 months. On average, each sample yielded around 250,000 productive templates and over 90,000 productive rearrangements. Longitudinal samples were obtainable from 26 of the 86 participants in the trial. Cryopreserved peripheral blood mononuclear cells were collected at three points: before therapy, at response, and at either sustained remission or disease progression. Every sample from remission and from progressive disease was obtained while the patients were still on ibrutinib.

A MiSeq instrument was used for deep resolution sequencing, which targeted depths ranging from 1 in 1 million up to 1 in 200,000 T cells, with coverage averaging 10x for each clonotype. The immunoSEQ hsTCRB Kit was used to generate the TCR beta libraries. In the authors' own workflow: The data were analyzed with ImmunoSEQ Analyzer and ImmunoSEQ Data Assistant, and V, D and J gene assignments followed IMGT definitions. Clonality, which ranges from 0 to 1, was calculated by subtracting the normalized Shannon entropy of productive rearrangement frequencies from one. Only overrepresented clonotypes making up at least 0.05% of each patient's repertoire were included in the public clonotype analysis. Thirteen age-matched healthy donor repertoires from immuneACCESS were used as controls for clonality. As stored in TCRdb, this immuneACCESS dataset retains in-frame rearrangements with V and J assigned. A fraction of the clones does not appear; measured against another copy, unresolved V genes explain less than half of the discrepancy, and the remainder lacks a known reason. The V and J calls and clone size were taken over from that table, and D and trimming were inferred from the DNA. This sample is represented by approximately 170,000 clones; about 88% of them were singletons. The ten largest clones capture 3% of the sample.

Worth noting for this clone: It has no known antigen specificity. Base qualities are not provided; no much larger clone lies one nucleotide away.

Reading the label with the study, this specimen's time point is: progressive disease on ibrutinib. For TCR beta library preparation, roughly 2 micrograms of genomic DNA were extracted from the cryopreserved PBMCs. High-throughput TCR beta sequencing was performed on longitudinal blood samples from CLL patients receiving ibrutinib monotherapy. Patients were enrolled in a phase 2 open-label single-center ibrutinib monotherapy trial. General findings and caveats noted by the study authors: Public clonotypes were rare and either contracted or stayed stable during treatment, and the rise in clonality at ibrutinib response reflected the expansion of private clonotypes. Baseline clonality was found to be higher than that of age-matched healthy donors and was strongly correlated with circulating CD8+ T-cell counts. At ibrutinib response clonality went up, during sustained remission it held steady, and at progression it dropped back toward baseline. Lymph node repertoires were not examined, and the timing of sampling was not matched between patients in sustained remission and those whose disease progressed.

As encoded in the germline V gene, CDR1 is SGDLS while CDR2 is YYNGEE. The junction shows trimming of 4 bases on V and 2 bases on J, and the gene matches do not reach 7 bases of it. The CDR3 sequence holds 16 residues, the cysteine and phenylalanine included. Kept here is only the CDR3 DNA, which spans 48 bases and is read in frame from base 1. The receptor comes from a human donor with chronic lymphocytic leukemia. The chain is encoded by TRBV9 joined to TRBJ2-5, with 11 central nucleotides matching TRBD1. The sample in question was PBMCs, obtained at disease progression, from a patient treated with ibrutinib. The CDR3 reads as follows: CASSLGTGGIQETQYF. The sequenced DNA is TGTGCCAGCAGCCTCGGGACAGGGGGAATACAAGAGACCCAGTACTTC.